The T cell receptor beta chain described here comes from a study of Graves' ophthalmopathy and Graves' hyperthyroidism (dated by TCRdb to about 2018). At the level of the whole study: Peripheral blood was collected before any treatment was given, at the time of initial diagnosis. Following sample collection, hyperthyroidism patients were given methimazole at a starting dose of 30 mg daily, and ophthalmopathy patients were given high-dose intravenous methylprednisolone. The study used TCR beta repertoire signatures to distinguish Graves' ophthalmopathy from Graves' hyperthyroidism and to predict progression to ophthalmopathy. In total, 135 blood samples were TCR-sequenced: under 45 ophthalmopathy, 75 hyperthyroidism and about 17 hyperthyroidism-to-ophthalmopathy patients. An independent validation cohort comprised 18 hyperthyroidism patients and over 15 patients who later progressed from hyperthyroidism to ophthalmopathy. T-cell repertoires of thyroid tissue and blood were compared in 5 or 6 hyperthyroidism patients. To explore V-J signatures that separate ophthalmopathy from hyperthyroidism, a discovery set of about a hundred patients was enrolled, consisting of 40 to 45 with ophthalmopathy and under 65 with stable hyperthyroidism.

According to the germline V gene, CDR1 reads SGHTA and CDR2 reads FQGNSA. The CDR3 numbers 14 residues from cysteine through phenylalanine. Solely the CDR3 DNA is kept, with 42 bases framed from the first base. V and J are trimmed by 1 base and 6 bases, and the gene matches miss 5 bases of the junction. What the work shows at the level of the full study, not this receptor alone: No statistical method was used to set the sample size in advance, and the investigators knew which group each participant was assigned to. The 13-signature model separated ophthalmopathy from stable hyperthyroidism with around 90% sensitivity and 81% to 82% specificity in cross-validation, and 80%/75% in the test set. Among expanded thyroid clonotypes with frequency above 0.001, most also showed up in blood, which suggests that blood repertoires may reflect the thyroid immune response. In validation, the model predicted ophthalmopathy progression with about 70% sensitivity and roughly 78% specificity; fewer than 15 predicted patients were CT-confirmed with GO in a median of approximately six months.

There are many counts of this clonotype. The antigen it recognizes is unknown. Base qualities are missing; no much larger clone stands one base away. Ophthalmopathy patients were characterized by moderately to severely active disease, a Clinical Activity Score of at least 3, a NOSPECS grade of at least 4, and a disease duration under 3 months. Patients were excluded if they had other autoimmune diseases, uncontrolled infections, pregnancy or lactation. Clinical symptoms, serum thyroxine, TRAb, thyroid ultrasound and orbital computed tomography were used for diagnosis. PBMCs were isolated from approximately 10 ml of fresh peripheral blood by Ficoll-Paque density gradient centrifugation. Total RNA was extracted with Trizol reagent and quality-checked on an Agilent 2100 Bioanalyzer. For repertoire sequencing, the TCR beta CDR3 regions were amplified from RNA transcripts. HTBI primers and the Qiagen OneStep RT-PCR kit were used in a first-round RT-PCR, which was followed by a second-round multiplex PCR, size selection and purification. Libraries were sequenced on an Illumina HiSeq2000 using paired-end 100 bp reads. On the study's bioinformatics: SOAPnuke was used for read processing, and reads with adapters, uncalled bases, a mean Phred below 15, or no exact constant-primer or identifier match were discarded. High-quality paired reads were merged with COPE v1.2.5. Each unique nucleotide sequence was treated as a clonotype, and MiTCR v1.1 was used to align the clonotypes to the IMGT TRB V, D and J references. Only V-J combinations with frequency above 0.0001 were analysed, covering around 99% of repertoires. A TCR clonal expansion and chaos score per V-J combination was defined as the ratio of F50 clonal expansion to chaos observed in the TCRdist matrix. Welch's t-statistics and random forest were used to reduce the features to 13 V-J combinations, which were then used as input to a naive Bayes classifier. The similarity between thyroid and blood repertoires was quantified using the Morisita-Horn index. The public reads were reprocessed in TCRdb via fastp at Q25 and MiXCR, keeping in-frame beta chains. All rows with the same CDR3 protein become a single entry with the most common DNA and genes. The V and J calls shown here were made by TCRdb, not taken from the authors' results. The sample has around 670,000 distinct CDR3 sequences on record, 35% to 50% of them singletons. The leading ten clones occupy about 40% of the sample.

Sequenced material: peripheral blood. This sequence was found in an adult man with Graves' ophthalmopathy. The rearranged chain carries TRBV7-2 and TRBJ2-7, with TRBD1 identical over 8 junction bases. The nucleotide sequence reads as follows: TGTGCCAGCAGCTTAGGACAGGGGCTGAGCGAGCAGTACTTC. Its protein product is CASSLGQGLSEQYF.